This TCR beta chain came from a study of naive and memory T cell subsets. Details on this clonotype: Its antigen remains unknown.

Study results and caveats: Diversity fell and Gini index rose from naive through CM, EM, EMRA. Clonotypes are single alpha or beta chains, not paired receptors.

The CDR3 totals 13 residues. Unmatched junction bases numbered 6, after V lost 5 bases and J lost 9 bases. Germline V CDR1 and CDR2: DFQATT, SNEGSKA (reference sequence). The beta constant-region primer was an equimolar mix of two oligonucleotides covering TRBC1 and TRBC2. The ligated cDNA underwent four PCR rounds using SP2 and nested alpha and beta constant-region primers. In TCRdb, the UMI-ligation and nested PCR reads were re-called with MiXCR into one record per CDR3 protein. Among around 110,000 distinct CDR3 sequences listed, 35% to 45% were seen once. The TCR sequence derives from a human donor in good health. Sequenced input: central memory CD4+ T cells from blood. The chain has TRBV20-1 and TRBJ2-7, with 14 positions matching TRBD2. CDR3 nucleotide sequence: TGCAGTGCTTCGGGACTAGCGGGAGTCGTGCAGTACTTC. It encodes CSASGLAGVVQYF.